Listed here are 2 T cell receptor beta chains from one sample, sequenced in a study of read filtering for tumor transcriptome and immune sequencing. From approximately 430 ng of RNA, a library with molecular barcoded alpha/delta and beta/gamma adaptors was made. Using its own MiXCR run on the reads, TCRdb lists one record per CDR3 protein. The sample lists around 35,000 distinct CDR3 sequences; approximately 14% were seen once. What was sequenced was a population of CD138-negative cells sorted from bone marrow. The receptors originated from a donor over 35 with multiple myeloma.

In this sample, this clonotype turned up many times. V gene TRBV18 combines with J gene TRBJ2-1; D might be TRBD1 (6 bases). The V end was cut by 3 bases, the J end by 7 bases, with 19 bases between. The CDR3 has 16 amino acids. CDR1 is KGHSH, CDR2 LQKENI, per germline. The CDR3 loop reads CASSPRGGSVRNEQFF. CDR3 DNA: TGTGCCAGCTCACCTCGTGGGGGCAGCGTTAGGAATGAGCAGTTCTTC.

This clonotype was found many times. This chain joins TRBV20-1 and TRBJ2-7, with 8 bases matching TRBD2. Germline V lookup: CDR1 DFQATT, CDR2 SNEGSKA (reference sequence). The CDR3 runs 14 residues. V shed 5 bases, J shed 6 bases, and the junction held 12 bases outside the gene matches. The CDR3 here is CSAYGLAAVGEQYF. The CDR3 nucleotides read TGCAGTGCTTACGGACTAGCAGCCGTGGGCGAGCAGTACTTC.